This T cell receptor (beta chain) was retrieved from a study of T cells in women clearing cervical HPV infection (dated by TCRdb to 2016 to 2019). Regarding the research as a whole: The cases were around 23 women with histologically confirmed HPV16-related CIN3 or worse, and 2 of those women had invasive cancers. Since only a few of the women had HLA typing available, the possibility that HLA type was acting as a confounder could not be ruled out. Among cases, blood sampling occurred a median of about 150 days after lesion detection, with an interquartile range of roughly 90 to 200 days. The parent cohort enrolled 10,049 women aged 18 or older in Guanacaste, Costa Rica, in about 1992 to 1994 and followed the women for six to eight years. The controls were around 26 women whose single incident HPV16 infection cleared within 12 months with no development of precancer or cancer. Cases had a median age of approximately 35 years compared with more than 37 for controls, and baseline characteristics showed no significant differences between the groups. This exploratory proof-of-principle case-control study, nested within the Guanacaste HPV Natural History Study in Costa Rica, compared TCR repertoires among women with different cervical HPV16 outcomes. Quality controls consisted of five blinded duplicates per group, for a total of 60 or so samples made up of approximately 50 participants and around ten replicates. Case blood was taken at the visit when the lesion was first identified, whereas control blood was taken when infection was no longer detected. Cases and controls were matched on year of sample collection and on age within five years. General study outcomes and caveats: Random forest classifiers combining richness and V gene abundances distinguished cases from controls with an estimated AUC of just under 0.85. Lower TRBV6-7 relative abundance was observed in cases than in controls (approximately 0.1% versus 0.16%; Bonferroni P = 0.0008). Whether associations preceded infection or resulted from infection could not be shown with the cross-sectional design, and effector/memory subsets and HPV-specific T cells were not isolated. T-cell numbers per sample were unknown, so richness differences could reflect varying T-cell content rather than repertoire biology. CIN3+ cases had significantly higher TCR repertoire richness than controls across sequencing depths, but evenness did not differ between the groups.

Every participant had a single incident cervical HPV16 infection, and prevalent HPV16 infections were excluded. Cervical HPV DNA was detected by MY09/MY11 PCR and genotyped by dot-blot hybridization. Fifteen mL of heparinized blood was centrifuged, after which the buffy coat was aliquoted, frozen at -30 degrees C, and then stored at -80 degrees C. QIAGEN kits were used to extract genomic DNA from buffy coat specimens. CDR1 and CDR2, per the germline V gene, are MNHNS and SASEGT. V was cut back by 3 bases and J by 9 bases, leaving a gap of 12 bases between them. The CDR3 starts with the cysteine, ends with the phenylalanine, and has 13 residues. Sequencing covers 30 bases of the CDR3, shown here with the frame starting at base 1. TCR beta CDR3 regions were amplified by multiplex PCR from an average of about 1.1 ug genomic DNA per sample using the immunoSEQ assay. The assay corrected primer bias using a complete synthetic TCR repertoire to establish an amplification baseline. Amplicons were sequenced on the Illumina platform. The original pipeline was this. Sequence errors were corrected by clustering with frequency ratios and a modified nearest-neighbor algorithm, and the sequences were then analyzed in the immunoSEQ Analyzer using IMGT gene definitions. At each rarefaction depth, TCR richness and evenness were averaged over 20 rarefaction repeats, and samples with fewer sequences than the depth were excluded. Wilcoxon rank sum tests with FDR correction were used to compare relative abundances of V, D and J genes between the groups. Blinded duplicates gave an intraclass correlation of 95% to 97% for TCR richness and an average of roughly 82% across under 75 gene segments. TCRdb retrieved this table from immuneACCESS and kept in-frame rearrangements only. Not all clones are present; in checked studies, unresolved V genes account for under half, and no reason is known for the remainder. V and J calls and clone size are as listed in that table; D and trimming were resolved from the DNA. This sample's table carries 30,000 to 35,000 clones. Clones ranked in the top ten supply 1.5% to 2% of the sample.

With respect to this clone: What antigen it recognizes has not been identified. The CDR3 end lies 3 residues beyond the end of the read and is filled in from the germline J gene.

This receptor was obtained from a woman aged 18 to 75 with a cervical HPV16 infection that either progressed to CIN3+ or cleared (not recorded which). Source material: blood buffy coat. The sequence joins TRBV6-1 to TRBJ2-1, with the D gene call left open. The CDR3 region has the sequence CASSDYRNSEQFF. The sequenced CDR3 bases are TGTGCCAGCAGTGATTACCGTAACTCTGAG.